These 25 T cell receptor beta chains share one sample of origin, sequenced in a study of PD-1 blockade in classical Hodgkin lymphoma. Assay: immunoSEQ multiplex PCR; the TCRdb copy retains only in-frame clones and omits some. The data hold 20,000 to 30,000 clones, with around three quarters observed a single time. This sample's time point: cycle 4 day 1 (C4D1), after 6 weeks of nivolumab. Exposure to brentuximab vedotin varied, and each patient had relapsed following autologous stem cell transplantation. The sample here was peripheral blood mononuclear cells (PBMCs), taken before the fourth cycle of nivolumab. The source of these receptors is a human donor with classical Hodgkin lymphoma.

V and J are TRBV7-9 and TRBJ2-1; the match to TRBD1 covers 11 bases. Germline V gene sequence: CDR1 SEHNR, CDR2 FQNEAQ (reference sequence). The CDR3 runs to 14 residues. Trimming took 6 bases from V and 10 from J; bases not matched to a gene: 8. CDR3 loop: CASSPGTGGLEQFF. In nucleotides, the CDR3 is TGTGCCAGCAGTCCCGGGACAGGGGGGTTAGAGCAGTTCTTC. The variable domain in full, completed from reference TRBV7-9 and TRBJ2-1, reads DTGVSQNPRHKITKRGQNVTFRCDPISEHNRLYWYRQTLGQGPEFLTYFQNEAQLEKSRLLSDRFSAERPKGSFSTLEIQRTEQGDSAMYLCASSPGTGGLEQFFGPGTRLTVL.

V and J are TRBV19 and TRBJ2-5, with D tentatively TRBD1 or TRBD2 (6 bases each). Germline V CDR1 and CDR2: LNHDA, SQIVND (reference sequence). The CDR3 sequence is 13 residues long. With 7 bases removed from V and 4 bases from J, the gap between germline ends came to 13 bases. The CDR3 bases are TGTGCCAGTAACGTGGGGGGCACAGAGACCCAGTACTTC. Its protein is CASNVGGTETQYF.

This clone was seen only a few times. This rearrangement joins TRBV18 to TRBJ2-1; the D gene is possibly TRBD1 (5 bases). Germline V gene sequence: CDR1 KGHSH, CDR2 LQKENI. The ends were cut back, 2 bases at V and 3 bases at J, with 11 bases in the middle. CDR3 length equals 15 residues. The CDR3 DNA reads TGTGCCAGCTCACCAGATATGGGGCTCTACAATGAGCAGTTCTTC. Translation: CASSPDMGLYNEQFF.

The chain has TRBV2 and TRBJ2-2; TRBD2 might be the D (7 bases). This CDR3 comprises 15 residues. V lost 3 bases and J lost 5, with 13 bases in between. Germline V gene lookup returns CDR1 SNHLY and CDR2 FYNNEI. CDR3 sequence (DNA): TGTGCCAGCAGTGATTCACAGGGAGGGACCGGGGAGCTGTTTTTT. Amino acids: CASSDSQGGTGELFF.

The chain employs TRBV5-1 and TRBJ2-5; 8 nucleotides align to TRBD1. Germline V lookup: CDR1 SGHRS, CDR2 YFSETQ. CDR3 length: 13 amino acids. Germline trimming cut 4 bases from V and 5 bases from J; bases unmatched to any gene: 4. The CDR3 here is CASSDRQGETQYF. The CDR3 coding sequence is TGCGCCAGCAGCGACCGACAGGGGGAGACCCAGTACTTC. The full variable domain, rest sourced from reference TRBV5-1 and TRBJ2-5, is KAGVTQTPRYLIKTRGQQVTLSCSPISGHRSVSWYQQTPGQGLQFLFEYFSETQRNKGNFPGRFSGRQFSNSRSEMNVSTLELGDSALYLCASSDRQGETQYFGPGTRLLVL.

For this clone: Different DNA sequences within this sample yield the same CDR3. The chain employs TRBV19 and TRBJ1-4; D unclear. This CDR3 region has 15 residues. Germline V gene data show CDR1 as LNHDA and CDR2 as SQIVND (reference sequence). V lost 3 bases, J lost 0 bases, and 8 bases lay in between. The CDR3 spells CASSISSATNEKLFF. The CDR3 DNA reads as TGTGCCAGTAGTATCTCAAGCGCAACTAATGAAAAACTGTTTTTT.

The V call is TRBV27, the J call TRBJ2-7, with D perhaps matching TRBD1 (6 bases). Germline lookup yields CDR1 MNHEY and CDR2 SMNVEV (reference sequence). Trimming pared 0 bases from V and 10 bases from J, leaving 19 bases between. CDR3 length: 15 amino acids. The CDR3 reads CASSLSVGGGSPQYF. The CDR3 coding sequence is TGTGCCAGCAGTTTATCGGTTGGGGGCGGATCCCCCCAGTACTTC.

CDR3 sequence (DNA): TGTGCCAGCACCCCACCGACTACGCAGGAGACCCAGTACTTC. This encodes CASTPPTTQETQYF. The genes are TRBV11-3 and TRBJ2-5; the D gene is possibly TRBD2 (5 bases). Trimming took 7 bases from V and 5 from J, leaving 17 bases between them. The germline V gene encodes CDR1 SGHNT and CDR2 YENEEA. CDR3 length equals 14 residues.

This chain joins TRBV9 and TRBJ2-5; 7 nucleotides align to TRBD2. The CDR3 consists of 14 residues. From germline, CDR1 is SGDLS and CDR2 YYNGEE. The V segment lost 0 bases and the J segment 5 bases; nucleotides outside the gene matches: 4. CDR3 DNA sequence: TGTGCCAGCAGCGTAGCTACTAGCGCGGAGACCCAGTACTTC. This codes for CASSVATSAETQYF.

The rearrangement joins TRBV6-6 to TRBJ1-5; unclear D gene. The germline gives CDR1 MNHNY, CDR2 SVGAGI (reference sequence). Trimming took 5 bases from V and 0 from J, leaving 8 bases between them. This CDR3 comprises 14 residues. The CDR3 protein is CASSENYSNQPQHF. The CDR3 DNA follows: TGTGCCAGCAGTGAGAACTATAGCAATCAGCCCCAGCATTTT.

This chain uses TRBV7-9 with TRBJ1-4; D perhaps matches TRBD1 (5 bases). CDR1 and CDR2 (germline): SEHNR, FQNEAQ (reference sequence). This CDR3 is 16 amino acids long. V lost 3 bases and J lost 0, with 11 bases in between. CDR3 loop: CASSLGTFATNEKLFF. Written as DNA, the CDR3 is TGTGCCAGCAGCTTGGGGACTTTTGCAACTAATGAAAAACTGTTTTTT. The variable domain in full, completed from reference TRBV7-9 and TRBJ1-4, reads DTGVSQNPRHKITKRGQNVTFRCDPISEHNRLYWYRQTLGQGPEFLTYFQNEAQLEKSRLLSDRFSAERPKGSFSTLEIQRTEQGDSAMYLCASSLGTFATNEKLFFGSGTQLSVL.

The rearrangement joins TRBV5-1 to TRBJ2-2, with D uncertain. Per germline, CDR1 SGHRS and CDR2 YFSETQ. V lost 2 bases to trimming and J lost 6 bases, with 11 bases between them. The CDR3 is made up of 14 amino acids. The CDR3 DNA is TGCGCCAGCAGCTTCGCGAGTCAGGCCGGGGAGCTGTTTTTT. Its translation is CASSFASQAGELFF.

This clone was found a few times. This chain connects TRBV6-5 to TRBJ1-2, with unresolved D. The CDR3 runs to 14 residues. The V end was cut by 0 bases, the J end by 8 bases, with 13 bases between. CDR1 is MNHEY, CDR2 SVGAGI, per germline. This CDR3 reads CASSYSGWDGGYTF. The CDR3 DNA sequence: TGTGCCAGCAGTTACTCGGGTTGGGATGGGGGCTACACCTTC.

There are a few counts of this clone. The chain carries TRBV7-2 and TRBJ2-5, with 7 bases that match TRBD1. With V trimmed by 5 bases and J by 2 bases, 2 bases remained unmatched. CDR3 length: 13 residues. Looked up from germline, CDR1 is SGHTA and CDR2 is FQGNSA. The CDR3 bases are TGTGCCAGCAGCGGGGACAGACAAGAGACCCAGTACTTC. Its translation is CASSGDRQETQYF.

The CDR3 DNA sequence: TGTGCCAGCAGAAGTAGCGGGTACGAGCAGTACTTC. Protein product: CASRSSGYEQYF. The rearrangement links TRBV6-6 to TRBJ2-7, with 7 bases identical to TRBD2. This CDR3 contains 12 residues. Germline CDR1 is MNHNY and CDR2 is SVGAGI (reference sequence). V dropped 6 bases and J dropped 4; count of bases not matched to a gene: 3.

V is TRBV5-1 and J is TRBJ2-3; the D is unclear. Trimming stripped 0 bases from V and 0 bases from J, with 11 bases between. The CDR3 loop spans 16 amino acids. The germline V gene has CDR1 SGHRS and CDR2 YFSETQ. CDR3: CASSLVGTSSTDTQYF. In nucleotides, the CDR3 is TGCGCCAGCAGCTTGGTTGGCACCTCTAGCACAGATACGCAGTATTTT.

In its sample, this clone was seen a few times. V is TRBV7-9 and J is TRBJ2-1; weak D call: TRBD2 (6 bases). Trimming removed 5 bases from V and 5 bases from J, with 22 bases in between. The germline gives CDR1 SEHNR, CDR2 FQNEAQ (reference sequence). CDR3 length: 17 amino acids. The CDR3 coding sequence is TGTGCCAGCAGCCCACCCTTTGTGGGCGGCGGGGACAATGAGCAGTTCTTC. It yields the protein CASSPPFVGGGDNEQFF. The complete variable domain, with remaining parts taken from reference TRBV7-9 and TRBJ2-1, reads DTGVSQNPRHKITKRGQNVTFRCDPISEHNRLYWYRQTLGQGPEFLTYFQNEAQLEKSRLLSDRFSAERPKGSFSTLEIQRTEQGDSAMYLCASSPPFVGGGDNEQFFGPGTRLTVL.

The chain employs TRBV6-6 and TRBJ2-6; no reliable D call. The CDR3 totals 13 residues. The germline CDR1 and CDR2 sequences are MNHNY and SVGAGI (reference sequence). The germline V and J ends were trimmed by 6 bases and 11 bases, with 14 bases remaining between them. The CDR3 protein is CASRSAPLDVLTF. DNA of the CDR3: TGTGCCAGCAGGTCCGCTCCCCTCGACGTCCTGACTTTC.

This clone showed up just once. The V call is TRBV10-1, the J call TRBJ2-2, with TRBD2 as a possible D gene (7 bases). CDR1 WNHNN and CDR2 SYGVQD come from the germline V gene (reference sequence). Between the trimmed V and J ends, which lost 10 bases and 4 bases, there was a span of 19 bases. This CDR3 comprises 15 residues. The CDR3 here is CANIKGGPGTGELFF. CDR3 nucleotide sequence: TGCGCCAACATAAAGGGGGGGCCCGGCACCGGGGAGCTGTTTTTT.

A word on this clone: The junction differs from germline at one of its ends, possibly a read error. The chain's CDR3 is CASSQEVANTRELFF. The DNA for the CDR3 is TGCGCCAGCAGCCAAGAAGTGGCCAACACCCGGGAGCTGTTTTTT. The V and J genes are TRBV4-1 and TRBJ2-2; D remains ambiguous. The CDR3 is 15 residues long. Germline V CDR1 and CDR2: MGHRA, YSYEKL.

This chain uses TRBV19 with TRBJ2-5; TRBD2 matches at 14 bases. V dropped 5 bases and J dropped 2; count of bases not matched to a gene: 4. CDR3 length equals 16 residues. Germline loops: CDR1 LNHDA, CDR2 SQIVND (reference sequence). The CDR3 protein is CASSLRTSGGQETQYF. In DNA form, the CDR3 reads TGTGCCAGTAGTCTACGGACTAGCGGGGGGCAAGAGACCCAGTACTTC. Full variable domain (remainder filled in from reference TRBV19 and TRBJ2-5): DGGITQSPKYLFRKEGQNVTLSCEQNLNHDAMYWYRQDPGQGLRLIYYSQIVNDFQKGDIAEGYSVSREKKESFPLTVTSAQKNPTAFYLCASSLRTSGGQETQYFGPGTRLLVL.

The chain has TRBV28 and TRBJ2-3, with D hard to call. V shed 2 bases and J shed 1 base, with 10 bases lying between them. The V gene's germline CDR1 is MDHEN and CDR2 SYDVKM. CDR3 size: 15 residues. The CDR3 bases are TGTGCCAGCAGTTTAGTGGGTAGTGGCACAGATACGCAGTATTTT. It yields the protein CASSLVGSGTDTQYF.

V and J are TRBV5-1 and TRBJ2-7; D is perhaps TRBD1 (6 bases). V was pared by 0 bases and J by 6 bases, with 22 bases between. From germline, CDR1 is SGHRS and CDR2 YFSETQ. This CDR3 is 17 amino acids long. The CDR3 sequence is CASSLELVGGTMGEQYF. The CDR3 nucleotides are TGCGCCAGCAGCTTGGAGCTGGTAGGTGGGACAATGGGCGAGCAGTACTTC.

This sequence joins TRBV5-6 and TRBJ2-7, with 7 bases lining up with TRBD2. J gave up 7 bases and V 4 bases, and 11 bases lay outside the gene matches. The CDR3 runs 14 residues. Per germline, CDR1 SGHDT and CDR2 YYEEEE. The CDR3 nucleotides are TGTGCCAGCAGCGCGGGGGTACCCCAAGTGGAGCAGTACGTC. Its protein product is CASSAGVPQVEQYV.

The table lists this clone with a few counts. The V call is TRBV6-5, the J call TRBJ1-4; D unresolved. Per germline, CDR1 MNHEY and CDR2 SVGAGI. Deletions cut 2 bases from V and 8 bases from J, with 9 bases between. CDR3 size: 13 residues. CDR3: CASSYGVREKLFF. The CDR3 DNA reads as TGTGCCAGCAGTTACGGGGTTAGGGAAAAACTGTTTTTT.